This paragraph reports one T cell receptor (beta chain). Donors were healthy HIV-negative adults without recently reported acute infections or vaccinations. Researchers drew on roughly 89 million PBMCs for genomic DNA from unsorted samples. This sample is drawn from a study of shared clonotypes between healthy human individuals. V shed 1 base and J 6 bases; nucleotides not matched to a gene: 4. This CDR3 region has 14 residues. Per the germline V gene, CDR1 is SGHRS and CDR2 is YFSETQ. Unsorted PBMC DNA was sequenced on ten immunoSEQ deep assay plates. Study processing details: ImmunoSEQ output held junction-only sequences without quality scores, so filtering differed. Method: immunoSEQ multiplex PCR; TCRdb's copy keeps in-frame clones and lacks some. V and J calls and clone size are given by that table; D and trimming were obtained from the DNA. Of 500,000 to 650,000 clones listed, around 78% are singletons.

The TCR was taken from a woman in her 40s in good health. Some clones in this sample may be carry-over from other donors' samples. The rearrangement joins TRBV5-1 to TRBJ2-7, with 10 bases that match TRBD2. Sequencing used PBMCs. Here the CDR3 reads CASSLSLAGVEQYF. CDR3 sequence (DNA): TGCGCCAGCAGCTTGTCCCTAGCGGGAGTCGAGCAGTACTTC.